The T cell receptor beta chain described here comes from a study of PD-1 blockade in classical Hodgkin lymphoma. J lost 1 base, V lost 3 bases, and 4 bases had no gene match. Germline lookup yields CDR1 SGHVS and CDR2 FQNEAQ. This CDR3 has 16 amino acids. Sequenced by immunoSEQ multiplex PCR; TCRdb stores in-frame clones only, minus some. The sample consists of 7,300 or so clones, 65% to 80% of them appearing once. Study results and caveats: There was a significant rise in CD4+ TCR diversity by C4D1, with no such rise for CD8+. Newly diagnosed patients reportedly trailed healthy donors in baseline TCR diversity.

As for time point: cycle 4 day 1 (C4D1), after five to seven weeks of nivolumab. Patients all relapsed after autologous stem cell transplantation, and there was variation in brentuximab vedotin exposure. CD8+ T cell isolation from thawed PBMCs was performed by magnetic negative selection. As concerns this clone: Its antigen is undetermined.

The chain links TRBV7-8 to TRBJ2-1, with 9 positions matching TRBD2. The TCR comes from a human donor with classical Hodgkin lymphoma. The sample in question was CD8+ T cells from blood, obtained before the fourth cycle of nivolumab. CDR3 region: CASSFSGSGSYNEQFF. CDR3 nucleotides: TGTGCCAGCAGCTTTAGCGGGAGTGGATCCTACAATGAGCAGTTCTTC.